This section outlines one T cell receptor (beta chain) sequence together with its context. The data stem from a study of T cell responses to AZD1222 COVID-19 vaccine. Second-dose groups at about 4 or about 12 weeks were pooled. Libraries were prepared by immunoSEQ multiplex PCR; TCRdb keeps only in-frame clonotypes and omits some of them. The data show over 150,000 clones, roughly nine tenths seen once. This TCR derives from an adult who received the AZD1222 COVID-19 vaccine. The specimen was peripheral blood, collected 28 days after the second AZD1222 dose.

This chain's CDR3 is CASSQGSGRARGRSYNEQFF. DNA for the CDR3: TGCGCCAGCAGCCAAGGGTCAGGCAGGGCAAGGGGGAGATCCTACAATGAGCAGTTCTTC. The chain carries TRBV4-1 and TRBJ2-1, with D possibly matching TRBD1 (6 bases). Between the trimmed V and J ends, which lost 1 base and 1 base, there was a span of 23 bases. The CDR3 covers 20 residues. Germline CDR1 MGHRA, CDR2 YSYEKL.